Shown below are 2 T cell receptor beta chains from a single sample sequenced in a study of T cells in Graves' hyperthyroidism and ophthalmopathy. TCR beta CDR3 region amplification was performed from RNA transcripts. The HTBI set primed first-round TCR CDR3 RT-PCR. Using its own MiXCR run on the multiplex PCR reads, TCRdb lists one record per CDR3 protein. The sample yields about 570,000 distinct CDR3 sequences, 40% to 55% seen once. Sequenced: peripheral blood or thyroid tissue (not recorded which). The receptors shown here come from an adult woman with Graves' disease, either hyperthyroidism or ophthalmopathy (not recorded which).

This clonotype was counted at least ten times. CDR3 sequence (DNA): TGTGCCAGCAGTCGGTTGGTTCAGCCCCAGCATTTT. Translated: CASSRLVQPQHF. The chain has TRBV12-3 or TRBV12-4 and TRBJ1-5; D is undetermined. Trimming removed 5 bases from V and 6 bases from J, with 8 bases in between. This CDR3 spans 12 amino acids.

In its sample, this clonotype was seen many times. A much larger clone is a single base away; this may be a read error. The chain links TRBV7-9 to TRBJ1-3, with D hard to call. Germline CDR1 SEHNR, CDR2 FQNEAQ (reference sequence). V lost 6 bases and J lost 8, with 2 bases in between. This CDR3 spans 9 amino acids. Written as DNA, the CDR3 is TGTGCCAGCAGATACACCATATATTTT. This translates into CASRYTIYF.